This T cell receptor (beta chain) is drawn from a study of multiple sclerosis patients with progressive multifocal leukoencephalopathy (dated by TCRdb to about 2019). General notes on the study: Peripheral T and B cells were examined in MS patients who developed PML (4 under natalizumab, 1 after alemtuzumab) and in treated patients who did not develop PML. Longitudinal follow-up was performed in two natalizumab-treated patients who later developed PML, from before therapy through 6 and 12 months to PML onset. The goal was to find JC virus-specific or public T-cell expansions that arose at the time of PML onset.

Amplification of TRB CDR3 regions from genomic DNA was performed at survey-level depth using the immunoSEQ two-step multiplex PCR. Synthetic inline TR CDR3 controls covering all V-J pairings were spiked into each PCR to estimate template counts and remove amplification bias. Reads went through processing to reduce amplification and sequencing bias, and quantification was done against synthetic TR CDR3 analogs. In the source study's methods: Raw data were processed in ImmunoSEQ Analyzer, with out-of-frame sequences and CDR3s containing stop codons removed, and gene names were assigned according to IMGT nomenclature. Normalized Shannon entropy, defined as 1 minus Pielou's evenness, served as the summary measure of repertoire diversity. TRB sequences were treated as identical only when sharing V gene, J gene and CDR3. Public PML clonotypes were CDR3s shared by two or more PML-onset samples but absent earlier, in controls, and in public databases. CDR3 amino acid composition by position was analyzed with Skylign using the observed count method. TCRdb provides this immuneACCESS table in a form limited to in-frame rearrangements. Some clones are lacking; in checked studies, under half of them reflect an unresolved V gene, and why the rest are absent is not known. That table gives V, J and clone size, and the DNA gave D and trimming. Present in this sample are 25,000 to 35,000 clones, roughly 85% of which were seen just once. The ten largest clones represent around 11% of the sample.

What the time point label conveys for this sample: time of PML onset. This specimen's treatment or condition label, per the study, means: on natalizumab therapy at sampling. PML diagnosis was based on clinical and MRI findings and was confirmed by detection of JC virus DNA in cerebrospinal fluid. Among the natalizumab-treated patients, PML showed up after anywhere between about 16 and 60 months of natalizumab therapy. Every listed patient had earlier received interferon beta, and every PML patient was female. Blood samples for T3 were taken at PML onset. Ficoll-Hypaque density gradient centrifugation was used to isolate peripheral blood mononuclear cells. On this clone: The specificity of this receptor is unknown. No base-level quality is on record; no much larger clone is a single base apart.

The study at large found these results: Analysis was restricted to peripheral blood, although for natalizumab-associated PML, cerebrospinal fluid or brain lymphocytes might be more informative. Because of the small, descriptive cohort, whether findings reflect JC virus infection or general immunocompromise remained unclear. At the time PML developed, no common TRBV or TRBJ gene usage or preferential TRBV-TRBJ pairings were detected. In most PML patients, lower normalized Shannon entropy suggested less diverse TRB repertoires, while the natalizumab-treated controls had values close to 1. TRB clones above 0.5% frequency appeared only in PML patients, but expanded clones at PML onset were already present before and during natalizumab therapy.

CDR1 and CDR2, per the germline V gene, are SGHRS and YFSETQ. Here V drops 0 bases and J drops 8 bases, and the junction holds 2 bases not matched to any gene. The CDR3, from cysteine to phenylalanine, totals 14 residues. Only the CDR3 portion is preserved as DNA: 42 bases, with reading frame beginning at the first base. The V and J segments used are TRBV5-1 and TRBJ2-1; 10 central bases correspond to TRBD1. The sample here was PBMCs, taken from a patient treated with natalizumab. The sequence was collected from a woman aged 30 to 39 with progressive multifocal leukoencephalopathy. The CDR3 region reads CASSLVGTGDEQFF. In nucleotide form, the sequence is TGCGCCAGCAGCTTGGTAGGGACAGGGGATGAGCAGTTCTTC. Beyond the CDR3, the reference TRBV5-1 and TRBJ2-1 genes provide the residues; the full variable domain reads: KAGVTQTPRYLIKTRGQQVTLSCSPISGHRSVSWYQQTPGQGLQFLFEYFSETQRNKGNFPGRFSGRQFSNSRSEMNVSTLELGDSALYLCASSLVGTGDEQFFGPGTRLTVL.